This T cell receptor beta chain came from a study of OX40 agonist ivuxolimab in advanced cancers. Study at large: Those enrolled were about 80% male, with a mean age of approximately 60 years and ages from roughly 20 to 85.

V lost 1 base to trimming and J lost 5 bases, with 11 bases between them. In germline, CDR1 is KGHSH, CDR2 LQKENI. The CDR3 extends over 14 amino acids. Comment on this clone: Its antigen remains unknown.

Clones were read by immunoSEQ multiplex PCR, and TCRdb kept only the in-frame ones, dropping some. The top ten hold 1.5% to 2% of the sample, which has about 80,000 clones, 80% to 95% seen once. The study, taken as a whole, reports: Antigen targets of the expanded peripheral T cells went undetermined. The average count of expanded clones was higher among CD8+ T cells than among CD4+.

J is TRBJ2-5 and V is TRBV18, with a possible D match to TRBD1 (5 bases). The receptor was isolated from an adult with an advanced solid tumor such as melanoma, head and neck, liver or kidney cancer. The sequences come from CD4+ or CD8+ T cells sorted from blood, collected in a trial of the OX40 agonist ivuxolimab. The CDR3 spells CASSPQGISETQYF. DNA of the CDR3: TGTGCCAGCTCACCACAGGGGATATCGGAGACCCAGTACTTC.